The 13 T cell receptor beta chains below were found in one sample sequenced in a study of tumor-infiltrating lymphocytes in oesophageal squamous cell carcinoma. Each CDR3 protein is one row after TCRdb ran MiXCR on the PCR reads. The sample contains about 10,000 distinct CDR3 sequences, approximately 59% of which appear only once. The sequenced material came from esophageal tumor tissue. Receptors originate from a male donor with esophageal squamous cell carcinoma.

This clonotype has only a few counts. The CDR3 coding sequence is TGTGCCAGCAGCCCTAGGACAGGAAATTCCTACGAGCAGTACTTC. It translates to CASSPRTGNSYEQYF. This chain joins TRBV7-8 and TRBJ2-7, with 7 bases that match TRBD1. In germline, CDR1 is SGHVS, CDR2 FQNEAQ. The CDR3 is 15 residues long. Trimming took 5 bases from V and 1 from J; bases not matched to a gene: 8.

This clonotype occurred many times. The V call is TRBV5-3, the J call TRBJ2-1; a weak D match, TRBD2 (6 bases). TRBV5-3 has ORF status, its function being uncertain. The CDR3 loop spans 15 amino acids. The V end was cut by 9 bases, the J end by 1 base, with 17 bases between. Here the CDR3 DNA reads TGTGCCATCGGGACTCTCGGAGCGTCCTACAATGAGCAGTTCTTC. The encoded protein is CAIGTLGASYNEQFF.

This clonotype was counted between two and nine times. As DNA, the CDR3 is TGTGCCAGCAGTTACGACAGGGGGCACCGTCCCTACAATGAGCAGTTCTTC. This sequence encodes CASSYDRGHRPYNEQFF. The chain is built from TRBV6-1 and TRBJ2-1; 10 nucleotides line up with TRBD1. Looked up from germline, CDR1 is MNHNS and CDR2 is SASEGT. V lost 5 bases to trimming and J lost 2 bases; unmatched junction nucleotides: 9. The CDR3 spans 17 residues.

The table lists this clonotype with a count of one. The gene calls are TRBV7-6 and TRBJ2-1; D is uncertain. CDR3 length equals 14 residues. V lost 4 bases, J lost 8 bases, and 15 bases lay in between. CDR1 SGHVS and CDR2 FNYEAQ come from the germline V gene. The CDR3 nucleotides read TGTGCCAGCAGCTCGAGACCCGATGGGGATGAGCAGTTCTTC. This translates into CASSSRPDGDEQFF.

The chain uses TRBV12-3 or TRBV12-4 and TRBJ2-7, with 13 bases that match TRBD2. Losses at the gene ends were 5 bases for V and 6 bases for J; bases not matched to a gene: 7. The CDR3 has 15 amino acids. The CDR3 coding sequence is TGTGCCAGCAGTCCCCGACTAGCGGGAGGCGTCGAGCAGTACTTC. Translated, it gives CASSPRLAGGVEQYF.

Comments on this clonotype: A junction end diverges from the germline sequence, so it may reflect a read error. The chain joins TRBV5-3 to TRBJ2-4, with 8 bases that match TRBD1. TRBV5-3 falls under the ORF class, with uncertain function. This CDR3 is 15 amino acids long. The DNA of the CDR3 is TGCGCCAGCAGCCAGGGGGCTAGGGCCAAAAACATTCAGTACTTC. Translation gives CASSQGARAKNIQYF.

The table lists this clonotype with a count of one. The chain combines TRBV7-1 with TRBJ2-7; 15 bases agree with TRBD2. The DNA end lines up better with TRBJ2-1; the J call may be wrong. TRBV7-1 is filed as an ORF, its function uncertain. CDR3 length: 17 residues. The CDR3 reads CASSSAGLAGGSYEQFF. The CDR3 DNA is TGTGCCAGCAGCTCAGCTGGACTAGCGGGAGGGAGCTACGAGCAGTTCTTC.

This clonotype was detected once. This chain's CDR3 is CASSPRTGGVQPQHF. For the CDR3, the DNA is TGTGCCAGCAGTCCCCGGACAGGGGGCGTTCAGCCCCAGCATTTT. V usage is TRBV6-1 and J usage is TRBJ1-5, with 11 nucleotides matching TRBD1. Per the germline V gene, CDR1 is MNHNS and CDR2 is SASEGT. CDR3 length: 15 amino acids. The junction had 6 bases not matched to a gene; V was cut back by 5 bases and J by 6 bases.

The V gene is TRBV6-1, the J gene TRBJ2-5, with D perhaps assigned TRBD1 or TRBD2 (6 bases each). This CDR3 region has 15 residues. Germline V gene lookup returns CDR1 MNHNS and CDR2 SASEGT. Trimming left V 2 bases short and J 11 bases short, with 21 bases between. The CDR3 nucleotides read TGTGCCAGCAGTGAAAGGGGGGACACCTCTCGGGAGCAGTACTTC. Translation: CASSERGDTSREQYF.

The gene calls are TRBV7-2 and TRBJ2-5, with D possibly TRBD1 on 6 matching bases. TRBJ2-1 matches the DNA end more closely, so the J call is doubtful. Germline V gene data show CDR1 as SGHTA and CDR2 as FQGNSA. The CDR3 spans 15 residues. In nucleotides, the CDR3 is TGTGCCAGCAGCTTAGTCGCGGTGGGGGCCTACGAGCAGTTCTTC. Protein sequence: CASSLVAVGAYEQFF.

By share of the sample, this clonotype is medium-sized (0.01 to 0.1%). The chain is built from TRBV12-3 or TRBV12-4 and TRBJ2-7, with a possible D match to TRBD2 (5 bases). The ends were cut back, 6 bases at V and 0 bases at J, with 9 bases in the middle. The CDR3 runs to 13 residues. CDR3 sequence: CASRLENSYEQYF. The CDR3 region has the DNA TGTGCCAGCAGACTAGAGAACTCCTACGAGCAGTACTTC.

The chain joins TRBV28 to TRBJ1-2; D is perhaps TRBD1 (5 bases). V was pared by 3 bases and J by 8 bases, with 19 bases between. Germline V CDR1 and CDR2: MDHEN, SYDVKM. The CDR3 loop spans 15 amino acids. The CDR3 nucleotides read TGTGCCAGCAGTTTTGTTACGTTACAGTCAGGGGGCTACACCTTC. Translating it yields CASSFVTLQSGGYTF.

This sequence joins TRBV7-6 and TRBJ2-4, with 12 positions matching TRBD2. The germline V gene has CDR1 SGHVS and CDR2 FNYEAQ. V gave up 1 base and J gave up 15 bases; unmatched junction bases: 13. The CDR3 contains 16 residues. The CDR3 protein is CASSLGTSGNTGELYF. DNA for the CDR3: TGTGCCAGCAGCTTAGGGACTAGCGGGAACACCGGGGAGCTGTACTTC.